This record looks at one T cell receptor beta chain sequence and its context. The target antigen is unknown. This may come from a read error, since a much larger clone is one base off. The data were taken from a study of metastatic and nonmetastatic thyroid tumors. Across the whole study: Across blood and tumor or nodule tissue, repertoires from malignant and benign thyroid patients were compared with one another. Findings and caveats of the study: Malignant thyroid tumors reportedly had TCR beta diversity that was significantly higher than in benign nodules, in blood and tumor.

All patients were untreated before thyroid surgery. Looked up from germline, CDR1 is SGHAT and CDR2 is FQNNGV. This CDR3 has 16 amino acids. Trimming cost V 5 bases and J 6 bases, with 21 bases left between them. TCRdb reprocessed the PCR reads using MiXCR. The data contain under 20,000 clones, about 34% of them singletons. The rearrangement uses TRBV11-2 and TRBJ2-3, with D unresolved. The specimen sequenced was tumor tissue. The sequence derives from a male donor with papillary thyroid cancer or a benign thyroid nodule (not recorded which). Some clones in this sample may be carry-over from other donors' samples. The CDR3 sequence: CASSRMTVGRPDTQYF. The DNA for the CDR3 is TGTGCCAGCAGCCGGATGACCGTCGGCCGACCGGATACGCAGTATTTT.